Presented here are 11 T cell receptor beta chains from one specimen sequenced in a study of T cells in Graves' hyperthyroidism and ophthalmopathy. From RNA transcripts, TCR beta CDR3 regions were amplified. When the TCR CDR3 underwent first-round RT-PCR, the HTBI primer set was used. TCRdb reprocessed the multiplex PCR reads with MiXCR, giving one entry per CDR3 protein. The sample lists some 510,000 distinct CDR3 sequences, roughly 20% occurring once. The source material was blood. The receptors were gathered from a man aged 18 to 35 with Graves' hyperthyroidism.

The chain joins TRBV10-3 to TRBJ2-5; perhaps TRBD1 as D (6 bases). Germline CDR1 is ENHRY and CDR2 is SYGVKD. Trimming took 0 bases from V and 7 from J, leaving 15 bases between them. CDR3 length: 15 residues. Here the CDR3 DNA reads TGTGCCATCAGTGAGTCAACAGGGAAGTTTGGGACCCAGTACTTC. Its translation: CAISESTGKFGTQYF.

This clonotype has only a few counts. The rearrangement joins TRBV6-5 to TRBJ2-5; TRBD1 or TRBD2 may be the D gene (6 bases each). The CDR3 sequence is 17 residues long. Trimming shortened V by 4 bases and J by 2 bases, and 20 bases separated the two germline ends. From germline, CDR1 is MNHEY and CDR2 SVGAGI. This CDR3 is CASSFRRGEWGQETQYF. The CDR3 DNA sequence: TGTGCCAGCAGTTTCCGGAGGGGGGAGTGGGGTCAAGAGACCCAGTACTTC.

This clonotype was recorded a few times. A read error may explain this, as a much larger clone is one base away. The chain has TRBV15 and TRBJ1-5, with D tentatively TRBD1 (6 bases). Looked up from germline, CDR1 is LNHNV and CDR2 is YYDKDF (reference sequence). The CDR3 spans 15 residues. The CDR3 DNA sequence: TGTGCCACCATCAGAGATCGGACAGTGAATCAGCCCCAGCATTTT. It specifies CATIRDRTVNQPQHF.

This clonotype was recorded a few times. This chain joins TRBV4-1 and TRBJ2-2; 7 positions agree with TRBD1. CDR3 length equals 14 residues. Trimming took 1 base from V and 7 from J; bases not matched to a gene: 3. Germline lookup yields CDR1 MGHRA and CDR2 YSYEKL. The CDR3 DNA is TGCGCCAGCAGCCAAGGACAGGGCTTCGGGGAGCTGTTTTTT. Its protein product is CASSQGQGFGELFF.

This clonotype was picked up many times. The chain employs TRBV12-3 or TRBV12-4 and TRBJ2-7; D is undetermined. V was cut by 2 bases and J by 3 bases, with 11 bases left in between. The CDR3 has 14 residues. The CDR3 nucleotides are TGTGCCAGCAGTTTAAAGGGCCCGGGCTACGAGCAGTACTTC. It encodes CASSLKGPGYEQYF.

In the case of this clonotype: It is likely a read error, because the conserved phenylalanine at the end of the CDR3 is missing. The chain employs TRBV7-7 and TRBJ2-7; no reliable D call. There are 17 residues in the CDR3. Germline CDR1 and CDR2: SSHAT and FNYEAQ (reference sequence). Written as DNA, the CDR3 is TGTGCTAGCAGCTTAATGAGTCGAAAGATGCGGATCTACGAGCAGTACTAC. Translated: CASSLMSRKMRIYEQYY.

On this clonotype itself: The junction differs from germline at one of its ends, possibly a read error. The chain is built from TRBV12-3 or TRBV12-4 and TRBJ2-4; D ambiguous. This CDR3 region has 15 residues. Here the CDR3 reads CASSLAPSAKNIKYF. DNA for the CDR3: TGTGCCAGCAGTTTAGCGCCCTCAGCCAAAAACATTAAGTACTTC.

This clonotype was detected many times. The V gene is TRBV28, the J gene TRBJ1-2, with TRBD1 as a possible D gene (6 bases). In germline, CDR1 is MDHEN, CDR2 SYDVKM. Trimming removed 4 bases at V and 7 bases at J, with 16 bases between. This CDR3 has 14 amino acids. In DNA form, the CDR3 reads TGTGCCAGCAGTTCCACAGGGTATGCAGCTGGCTACACCTTC. This translates into CASSSTGYAAGYTF.

CDR3 sequence: CASSLTLAGDTEAFF. CDR3 in DNA: TGTGCCAGCAGCTTAACCTTGGCAGGGGACACTGAAGCTTTCTTT. The V and J genes are TRBV7-8 and TRBJ1-1, with D possibly TRBD1 on 6 matching bases. The CDR3 has 15 amino acids. Germline V gene data show CDR1 as SGHVS and CDR2 as FQNEAQ. V lost 2 bases and J lost 3, with 13 bases in between.

This clonotype was counted at least ten times. The chain recombines TRBV6-5 with TRBJ1-2; D call uncertain. Germline V CDR1 and CDR2: MNHEY, SVGAGI. The CDR3 is 13 residues long. Trimming cost V 0 bases and J 8 bases, with 10 bases left between them. The CDR3 bases are TGTGCCAGCAGTTACTCGGACGGCTGGGGCTACACCTTC. It codes for CASSYSDGWGYTF.

There are many counts of this clonotype. The rearrangement joins TRBV6-1 to TRBJ1-5, with 9 bases that match TRBD1. The CDR3 contains 16 residues. Losses at the gene ends were 7 bases for V and 0 bases for J; bases not matched to a gene: 7. CDR1 is MNHNS and CDR2 is SASEGT in the germline V gene. In DNA, the CDR3 is TGTGCCAGCAACGTACAGGGGGCGCGTAGCAATCAGCCCCAGCATTTT. Protein product: CASNVQGARSNQPQHF.